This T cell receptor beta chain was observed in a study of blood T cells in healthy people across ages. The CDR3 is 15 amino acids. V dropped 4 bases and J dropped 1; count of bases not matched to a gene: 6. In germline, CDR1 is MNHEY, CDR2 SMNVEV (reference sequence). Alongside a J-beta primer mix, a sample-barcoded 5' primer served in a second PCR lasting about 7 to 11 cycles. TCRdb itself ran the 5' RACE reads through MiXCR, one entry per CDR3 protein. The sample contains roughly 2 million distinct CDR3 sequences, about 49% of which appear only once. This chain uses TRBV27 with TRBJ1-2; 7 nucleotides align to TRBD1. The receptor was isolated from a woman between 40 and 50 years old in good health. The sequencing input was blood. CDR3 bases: TGTGCCAGCAGTTCAAGGGGGCCCAATAACTATGGCTACACCTTC. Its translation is CASSSRGPNNYGYTF.